The rows below give T cell receptor beta chains drawn from one sample of a study of CD4 T cells in relation to SARS-CoV-2 and coronaviruses. Only in-frame clones appear in the TCRdb table, and some are missing; sequencing was by immunoSEQ multiplex PCR. Of under 20,000 clones in the sample, about 80% are singletons; the top ten hold 30%. Their target antigens are unknown. Sequences were obtained from CD4+ T cells from PBMCs, cultured in vitro. These receptors originate from a human donor in good health. Both conserved end residues are part of each CDR3. The D gene is left open where the match is weak. Rows give clone size only sometimes, using once, few, many, or a class for an expanded clone.

j_call d_call v_call clone_size cdr3_aa cdr3_nt
TRBJ2-6 TRBD2 TRBV7-3 NA CASSLLGLAGAPGANVLTF TGTGCCAGCAGCCTCTTGGGACTAGCGGGAGCCCCTGGGGCCAACGTCCTGACTTTC
TRBJ1-2 NA TRBV5-6 NA CASSFRTLNGYTF TGTGCCAGCAGCTTTAGGACCCTAAATGGCTACACCTTC
TRBJ1-2 NA TRBV7-2 NA CASSLRGDRNYGYTF TGTGCCAGCAGTCTTCGGGGGGATCGGAACTATGGCTACACCTTC
TRBJ2-2 NA TRBV6-5 few CASSQDTWNTGELFF TGTGCCAGCAGCCAGGACACCTGGAACACCGGGGAGCTGTTTTTT
TRBJ1-1 NA TRBV7-8 NA CASSSYRATEAFF TGTGCCAGCAGCTCCTACAGGGCTACTGAAGCTTTCTTT
TRBJ2-3 NA TRBV9 NA CASKGIGDTQYF TGTGCCAGCAAGGGGATTGGAGATACGCAGTATTTT
TRBJ1-1 NA TRBV13 NA CASSFRRNTEAFF TGTGCCAGCAGCTTCCGGCGTAACACTGAAGCTTTCTTT
TRBJ2-7 NA TRBV19 once CASRTSATDNYEQYF TGTGCCAGTAGGACGTCGGCGACGGATAACTACGAGCAGTACTTC
TRBJ1-6 NA TRBV2 NA CASSAGSSYNSPLHF TGTGCCAGCAGTGCAGGGAGCTCCTATAATTCACCCCTCCACTTT
TRBJ2-5 NA TRBV9 once CASSVGRNQETQYF TGTGCCAGCAGCGTAGGACGGAACCAAGAGACCCAGTACTTC
TRBJ1-2 TRBD1 TRBV10-2 NA CASVLSQQGNYGYTF TGCGCCAGCGTCCTTTCCCAACAGGGGAACTATGGCTACACCTTC
TRBJ2-1 TRBD2 TRBV7-3 NA CASRGGGGTSGNEQFF TGTGCCAGCAGGGGCGGAGGCGGGACTAGCGGGAATGAGCAGTTCTTC
TRBJ2-7 NA TRBV11-2 NA CASSLGAGVTRATDYEQYF TGTGCCAGCAGCTTAGGAGCTGGGGTGACACGGGCCACAGACTACGAGCAGTACTTC
TRBJ2-5 NA TRBV7-2 NA CASSAQGGALETQYF TGTGCCAGCAGTGCTCAGGGGGGCGCGTTGGAGACCCAGTACTTC
TRBJ2-7 TRBD2 TRBV30 once CAWKNPTSGRRYEQYF TGTGCCTGGAAGAACCCGACTAGCGGGAGAAGGTACGAGCAGTACTTC
TRBJ2-3 TRBD1 TRBV6-1 NA CASSVGTGLSTDTQYF TGTGCCAGCAGTGTCGGGACAGGCCTTAGCACAGATACGCAGTATTTT
TRBJ1-5 TRBD1 TRBV4-1 NA CASSQPRQGLRQPQHF TGCGCCAGCAGCCAGCCCCGACAGGGCCTGAGGCAGCCCCAGCATTTT
TRBJ2-3 TRBD1 TRBV6-6 NA CAGYPDRDSTDTQYF TGTGCCGGTTACCCGGACAGGGATAGCACAGATACGCAGTATTTT
TRBJ1-6 NA TRBV30 once CAWSVGVGGARNSPLHF TGTGCCTGGAGTGTCGGGGTCGGGGGGGCAAGGAATTCACCCCTCCACTTT
TRBJ1-2 NA TRBV5-1 NA CASSSTQDIGLRGYTF TGCGCCAGCAGCTCTACCCAAGACATCGGGCTTCGTGGCTACACCTTC
TRBJ1-3 NA TRBV3-1/TRBV3-2 once CASSQVPSHLSSGNTIYF TGTGCCAGCAGCCAAGTTCCGAGTCATCTAAGCTCTGGAAACACCATATATTTT
TRBJ2-7 TRBD2 TRBV7-3 NA CASSPQAGERYEQYF TGTGCCAGCAGCCCGCAAGCGGGAGAGCGGTACGAGCAGTACTTC
TRBJ1-5 NA TRBV4-1 few CASSQEGNNQPQHF TGCGCCAGCAGCCAAGAAGGAAACAATCAGCCCCAGCATTTT
TRBJ2-5 NA TRBV19 once CASSSTSRTETQYF TGTGCCAGTAGTTCAACTAGTAGAACGGAGACCCAGTACTTC
TRBJ1-6 NA TRBV28 few CASSSAGNSPLHF TGTGCCAGCAGTTCCGCGGGGAATTCACCCCTCCACTTT
TRBJ2-4 TRBD2 TRBV3-1/TRBV3-2 NA CASSQVRGSGAFQYF TGTGCCAGCAGCCAAGTTAGGGGAAGCGGGGCCTTTCAGTACTTC
TRBJ2-3 NA TRBV5-1 NA CASSFSSPSDTQYF TGCGCCAGCAGCTTTTCCTCACCCTCAGATACGCAGTATTTT
TRBJ2-1 TRBD2 TRBV6-4 NA CASSDYSREWEQFF TGTGCCAGCAGTGACTACTCGCGGGAGTGGGAGCAGTTCTTC
TRBJ2-1 TRBD1 TRBV27 NA CASSRGLSSYNEQFF TGTGCCAGCAGTAGGGGGCTGAGCTCCTACAATGAGCAGTTCTTC
TRBJ2-5 NA TRBV27 NA CASRSTRETQYF TGTGCCAGCCGCTCGACCCGGGAGACCCAGTACTTC
TRBJ2-2 NA TRBV7-9 NA CASSLRPLTGELFF TGTGCCAGCAGCTTGAGGCCGCTTACCGGGGAGCTGTTTTTT
TRBJ2-5 NA TRBV3-1/TRBV3-2 NA CASSQDRLARDSLWETQYF TGTGCCAGCAGCCAAGATCGCCTAGCGAGAGACTCGTTATGGGAGACCCAGTACTTC
TRBJ2-5 NA TRBV27 large CASSLSSGGRGQETQYF TGTGCCAGCAGTTTATCGTCAGGGGGGAGGGGCCAAGAGACCCAGTACTTC
TRBJ1-5 NA TRBV5-1 few CASSLSGLDQPQHF TGCGCCAGCAGCTTGTCAGGGTTGGATCAGCCCCAGCATTTT
TRBJ1-1 TRBD1 TRBV5-1 NA CASSLTGTANTEAFF TGCGCCAGCAGCTTGACCGGGACAGCCAACACTGAAGCTTTCTTT
TRBJ2-7 NA TRBV5-1 once CASSPWDNPGTYEQYF TGCGCCAGCAGCCCGTGGGACAACCCGGGGACCTACGAGCAGTACTTC
TRBJ1-2 NA TRBV6-1 NA CASSDRETGGYTF TGTGCCAGCAGTGACCGGGAGACCGGTGGCTACACCTTC
TRBJ2-1 NA TRBV11-3 NA CASSSKGWNEQFF TGTGCCAGCAGCTCCAAAGGCTGGAATGAGCAGTTCTTC
TRBJ2-3 TRBD1 TRBV5-1 NA CASSGNRGRGDTQYF TGCGCCAGCAGCGGAAACAGGGGGCGCGGGGATACGCAGTATTTT
TRBJ2-5 TRBD1 TRBV5-1 NA CASSLGGTGEETQYF TGCGCCAGCAGCTTGGGGGGGACAGGCGAAGAGACCCAGTACTTC
TRBJ1-1 NA TRBV10-1 NA CASRGEQQGKTEAFF TGCGCCAGCAGGGGAGAGCAACAAGGGAAGACTGAAGCTTTCTTT
TRBJ1-1 TRBD1 TRBV2 NA CASSGQENTEAFF TGTGCCAGCAGCGGACAGGAGAACACTGAAGCTTTCTTT
TRBJ2-5 TRBD2 TRBV4-1 NA CASSRVLAQEETQYF TGCGCCAGCAGCCGCGTACTAGCGCAAGAAGAGACCCAGTACTTC
TRBJ1-6 NA TRBV19 few CATKEGETRSPLHF TGTGCCACCAAGGAGGGGGAGACGAGATCACCCCTCCACTTT